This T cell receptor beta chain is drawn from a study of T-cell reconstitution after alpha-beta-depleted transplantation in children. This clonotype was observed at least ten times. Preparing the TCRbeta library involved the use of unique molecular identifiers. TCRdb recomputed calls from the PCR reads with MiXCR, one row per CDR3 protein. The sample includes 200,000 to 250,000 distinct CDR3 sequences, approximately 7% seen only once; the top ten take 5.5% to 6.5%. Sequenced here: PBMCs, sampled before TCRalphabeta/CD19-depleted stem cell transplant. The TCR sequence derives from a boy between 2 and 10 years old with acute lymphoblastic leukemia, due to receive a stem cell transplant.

The CDR3: CASSLDGTFDTQYF. DNA of the CDR3: TGTGCCAGCAGCTTAGACGGAACATTTGATACGCAGTATTTT. The chain uses TRBV7-9 and TRBJ2-3; D ambiguous. The V end lost 1 base, the J end lost 6 bases, and 11 bases lay between the germline ends. CDR1 and CDR2 (germline): SEHNR, FQNEAQ (reference sequence). The CDR3 runs to 14 residues.